The clone carrying this T cell receptor beta chain was seen at least ten times. What it recognizes is unknown. This specimen comes from a study of T cells in Graves' hyperthyroidism and ophthalmopathy. Study conclusions and caveats: Clonotypes that were expanded in thyroid above 0.001 mostly appeared in blood too. A 13 V-J signature model discriminated ophthalmopathy versus stable hyperthyroidism.

Amplified regions were TCR beta CDR3 sequences from RNA transcripts. TCR CDR3 regions were first amplified by RT-PCR with HTBI primers. MiXCR, run by TCRdb on the multiplex PCR reads, gives a single entry per CDR3 protein. The table shows 370,000 or so distinct CDR3 sequences, with approximately 14% occurring only once. Uncontrolled infection, other autoimmune disease, pregnancy or lactation led to exclusion. CDR1 is LNHDA and CDR2 is SQIVND in the germline V gene (reference sequence). With 7 bases removed from V and 6 bases from J, the gap between germline ends came to 18 bases. The CDR3 contains 14 residues.

This chain uses TRBV19 with TRBJ1-1; no clear D gene. The source of this sequence is a woman aged 18-29 years with Graves' hyperthyroidism that later progressed to Graves' ophthalmopathy. The sequencing sample was made of blood. The CDR3 region is CASTPGGSGAEAFF. CDR3 coding DNA: TGTGCCAGTACCCCGGGCGGATCTGGGGCTGAAGCTTTCTTT. The entire variable domain, with the rest obtained from reference TRBV19 and TRBJ1-1, is as follows: DGGITQSPKYLFRKEGQNVTLSCEQNLNHDAMYWYRQDPGQGLRLIYYSQIVNDFQKGDIAEGYSVSREKKESFPLTVTSAQKNPTAFYLCASTPGGSGAEAFFGQGTRLTVV.